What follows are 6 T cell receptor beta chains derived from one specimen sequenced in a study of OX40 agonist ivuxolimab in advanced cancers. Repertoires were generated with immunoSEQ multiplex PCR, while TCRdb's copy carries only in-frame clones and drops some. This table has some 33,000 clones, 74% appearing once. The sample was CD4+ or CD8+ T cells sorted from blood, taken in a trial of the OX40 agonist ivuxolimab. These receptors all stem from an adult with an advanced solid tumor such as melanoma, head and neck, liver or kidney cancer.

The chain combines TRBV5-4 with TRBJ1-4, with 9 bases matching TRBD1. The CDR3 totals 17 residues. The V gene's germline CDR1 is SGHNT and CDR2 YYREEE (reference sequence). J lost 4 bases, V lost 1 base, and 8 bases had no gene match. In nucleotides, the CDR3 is TGTGCCAGCAGCTTGAAAGCCGGGACAGGGAGTAATGAAAAACTGTTTTTT. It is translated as CASSLKAGTGSNEKLFF.

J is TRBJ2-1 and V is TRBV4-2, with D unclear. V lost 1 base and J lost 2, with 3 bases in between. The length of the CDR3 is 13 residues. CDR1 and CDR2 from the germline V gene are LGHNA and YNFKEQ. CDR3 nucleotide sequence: TGTGCCAGCAGCCAAGCCCCCTACAATGAGCAGTTCTTC. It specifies CASSQAPYNEQFF.

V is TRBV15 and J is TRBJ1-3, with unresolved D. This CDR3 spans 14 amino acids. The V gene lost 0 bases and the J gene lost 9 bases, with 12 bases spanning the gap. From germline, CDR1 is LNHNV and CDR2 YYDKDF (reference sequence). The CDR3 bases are TGTGCCACCAGCAGAGATAACCCGCCGAGCACCATATATTTT. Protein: CATSRDNPPSTIYF.

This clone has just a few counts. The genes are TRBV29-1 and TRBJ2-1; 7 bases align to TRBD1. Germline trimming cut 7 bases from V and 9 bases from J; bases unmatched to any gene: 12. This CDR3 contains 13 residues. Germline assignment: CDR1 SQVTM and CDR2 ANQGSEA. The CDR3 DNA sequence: TGCAGCGGAGGAACAGGGGAAGGTGGTGAGCAGTTCTTC. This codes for CSGGTGEGGEQFF.

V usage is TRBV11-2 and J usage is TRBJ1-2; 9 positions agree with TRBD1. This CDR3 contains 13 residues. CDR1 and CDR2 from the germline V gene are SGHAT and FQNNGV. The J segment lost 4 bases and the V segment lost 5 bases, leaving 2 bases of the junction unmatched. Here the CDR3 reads CASSQDRGYGYTF. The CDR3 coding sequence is TGTGCCAGCAGCCAGGACAGGGGCTATGGCTACACCTTC.

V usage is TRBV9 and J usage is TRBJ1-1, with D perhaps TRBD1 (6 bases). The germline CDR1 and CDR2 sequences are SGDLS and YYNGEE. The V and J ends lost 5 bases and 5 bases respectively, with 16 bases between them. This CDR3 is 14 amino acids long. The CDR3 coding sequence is TGTGCCAGCAGTGCATGGACAGTTAGGACTGAAGCTTTCTTT. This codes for CASSAWTVRTEAFF.